The TCR beta chain under discussion was sequenced for a study of CD4 T cells in relation to SARS-CoV-2 and coronaviruses. Study context: PBMCs were cultured with antigen for around nine days before TCR beta sequencing. Convalescent patients had median age roughly 38 years, range about 21 to 80.

The V end was cut by 1 base, the J end by 5 bases, with 5 bases between. This CDR3 region has 13 residues. CDR1 and CDR2 (germline): WNHNN, SYGVQD (reference sequence). The table lists this clone with a few counts. Its antigen remains unidentified. Naive and memory CD4+ T cells were cultured with CEF, then survey-sequenced. Assay: immunoSEQ multiplex PCR; the TCRdb copy retains only in-frame clones and omits some. This table has some 40,000 clones, approximately 86% appearing once. V and J are TRBV10-1 and TRBJ2-2; D is unresolved. Material for sequencing was naive CD4+ T cells from PBMCs, cultured in vitro. Subset denoted: naive CD4+ T cells isolated by negative enrichment. This TCR was sampled from an adult with COVID-19. The CDR3 sequence is CASSELFTGELFF. The CDR3 DNA reads TGCGCCAGCAGTGAGTTGTTTACCGGGGAGCTGTTTTTT.